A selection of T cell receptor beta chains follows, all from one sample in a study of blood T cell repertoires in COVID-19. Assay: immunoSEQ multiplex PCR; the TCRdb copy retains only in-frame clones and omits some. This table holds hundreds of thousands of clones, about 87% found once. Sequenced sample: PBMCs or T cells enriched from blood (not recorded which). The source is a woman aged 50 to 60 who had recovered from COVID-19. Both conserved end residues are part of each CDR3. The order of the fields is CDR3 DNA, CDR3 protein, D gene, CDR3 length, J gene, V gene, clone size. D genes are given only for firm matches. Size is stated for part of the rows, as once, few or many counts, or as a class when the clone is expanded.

CDR3nt: TGCGCCAGCAGTAAAGACAGGGCCGCGAACACCGGGGAGCTGTTTTTT
CDR3aa: CASSKDRAANTGELFF
d_gene: TRBD1
len: 16
j_gene: TRBJ2-2
v_gene: TRBV10-1
abundance: NA

CDR3nt: TGTGCCAGCAGCCCCGCCGGGTCAGGGAATTCACCCCTCCACTTT
CDR3aa: CASSPAGSGNSPLHF
d_gene: NA
len: 15
j_gene: TRBJ1-6
v_gene: TRBV27
abundance: NA

CDR3nt: TGTGCCAGCAGCTTGTCTGTGGGTCGACAGGGCGGTGGAGAGACCCAGTACTTC
CDR3aa: CASSLSVGRQGGGETQYF
d_gene: TRBD1
len: 18
j_gene: TRBJ2-5
v_gene: TRBV5-6
abundance: NA

CDR3nt: TGTGCCAGCAGCGTAGGTCCTTCAACTAATGAAAAACTGTTTTTT
CDR3aa: CASSVGPSTNEKLFF
d_gene: NA
len: 15
j_gene: TRBJ1-4
v_gene: TRBV9
abundance: NA

CDR3nt: TGTGCCAGCAGCCAAGATCTTCGGTGGTCTGTTGGCTACACCTTC
CDR3aa: CASSQDLRWSVGYTF
d_gene: NA
len: 15
j_gene: TRBJ1-2
v_gene: TRBV3-1/TRBV3-2
abundance: NA

CDR3nt: TGTGCCTGGGGAACAGGGTACACTGAAGCTTTCTTT
CDR3aa: CAWGTGYTEAFF
d_gene: NA
len: 12
j_gene: TRBJ1-1
v_gene: TRBV30
abundance: NA

CDR3nt: TGTGCCAGCAGCCTCCGACAGGGGCTACCTAATGAGCAGTTCTTC
CDR3aa: CASSLRQGLPNEQFF
d_gene: TRBD1
len: 15
j_gene: TRBJ2-1
v_gene: TRBV7-9
abundance: NA

CDR3nt: TGTGCCAGCCGGATAGCGGGAGGGGTTCCAGAGACCCAGTACTTC
CDR3aa: CASRIAGGVPETQYF
d_gene: TRBD2
len: 15
j_gene: TRBJ2-5
v_gene: TRBV28
abundance: once

CDR3nt: TGTGCCAGCCACCGGAGGCCAACGGGCACCGGGGAGCTGTTTTTT
CDR3aa: CASHRRPTGTGELFF
d_gene: NA
len: 15
j_gene: TRBJ2-2
v_gene: TRBV21-1
abundance: NA

CDR3nt: TGCGCCAGCAGCCAAGATCTCGCGGCATCCTACAATGAGCAGTTCTTC
CDR3aa: CASSQDLAASYNEQFF
d_gene: NA
len: 16
j_gene: TRBJ2-1
v_gene: TRBV4-1
abundance: NA

CDR3nt: TGTGCCAGCAGTCTTGAAAACAGGGGACCGGCTGAAGCTTTCTTT
CDR3aa: CASSLENRGPAEAFF
d_gene: TRBD1
len: 15
j_gene: TRBJ1-1
v_gene: TRBV6-5
abundance: NA

CDR3nt: TGTGCCAGCAGCGTAGATGATATGGGAGGCTATGGCTACACCTTC
CDR3aa: CASSVDDMGGYGYTF
d_gene: NA
len: 15
j_gene: TRBJ1-2
v_gene: TRBV9
abundance: NA

CDR3nt: TGTGCCTGGAGTGTAAGCTCTAGCAATCAGCCCCAGCATTTT
CDR3aa: CAWSVSSSNQPQHF
d_gene: NA
len: 14
j_gene: TRBJ1-5
v_gene: TRBV30
abundance: NA

CDR3nt: TGTGCCAGTAGTATGAGGGCTAACTATGGCTACACCTTC
CDR3aa: CASSMRANYGYTF
d_gene: NA
len: 13
j_gene: TRBJ1-2
v_gene: TRBV19
abundance: NA

CDR3nt: TGCAGCGTTGAACCTCCCAGGGGGTCGGACGGCTACACCTTC
CDR3aa: CSVEPPRGSDGYTF
d_gene: TRBD1
len: 14
j_gene: TRBJ1-2
v_gene: TRBV29-1
abundance: NA

CDR3nt: TGTGCCAGCAGTTCACCGGGACAGACCTCCTACGAGCAGTACTTC
CDR3aa: CASSSPGQTSYEQYF
d_gene: TRBD1
len: 15
j_gene: TRBJ2-7
v_gene: TRBV6-5
abundance: NA

CDR3nt: TGTGCCAGCAGTTTACTGGCCCCAGGACAGCCCCAGCATTTT
CDR3aa: CASSLLAPGQPQHF
d_gene: NA
len: 14
j_gene: TRBJ1-5
v_gene: TRBV28
abundance: NA

CDR3nt: TGTGCCAGCAGCTCGCGACCGGGACAGAGCTCCTATAATTCACCCCTCCACTTT
CDR3aa: CASSSRPGQSSYNSPLHF
d_gene: TRBD1
len: 18
j_gene: TRBJ1-6
v_gene: TRBV7-2
abundance: NA

CDR3nt: TGTGCCAGCAGGCCCACTAGCGGGAGGGGAACAGATACGCAGTATTTT
CDR3aa: CASRPTSGRGTDTQYF
d_gene: TRBD2
len: 16
j_gene: TRBJ2-3
v_gene: TRBV6-6
abundance: NA

CDR3nt: TGTGCCAGCAGCTTAGGTGGGCATCAGCCCCAGCATTTT
CDR3aa: CASSLGGHQPQHF
d_gene: NA
len: 13
j_gene: TRBJ1-5
v_gene: TRBV11-2
abundance: NA

CDR3nt: TGTGCCAGCAGCTTAATTCCTAGCGGAAGCACAGATACGCAGTATTTT
CDR3aa: CASSLIPSGSTDTQYF
d_gene: TRBD2
len: 16
j_gene: TRBJ2-3
v_gene: TRBV7-3
abundance: NA

CDR3nt: TGCGCCAGCAGCGGTAGCGGGACGGAGACCCAGTACTTC
CDR3aa: CASSGSGTETQYF
d_gene: TRBD2
len: 13
j_gene: TRBJ2-5
v_gene: TRBV5-1
abundance: NA

CDR3nt: TGTGCCAGCAGCAACGGGAATACGCAGTATTTT
CDR3aa: CASSNGNTQYF
d_gene: NA
len: 11
j_gene: TRBJ2-3
v_gene: TRBV7-3
abundance: once

CDR3nt: TGTGCCAGCAGCGGGGGCGCGGGGACAGGGGCCATCAATCAGCCCCAGCATTTT
CDR3aa: CASSGGAGTGAINQPQHF
d_gene: TRBD1
len: 18
j_gene: TRBJ1-5
v_gene: TRBV28
abundance: NA

CDR3nt: TGTGCCAGCAGAGGCCTTTTTTCGGGGTTAGCTTTCTTT
CDR3aa: CASRGLFSGLAFF
d_gene: NA
len: 13
j_gene: TRBJ1-1
v_gene: TRBV3-1/TRBV3-2
abundance: NA

CDR3nt: TGCGCCAGCAGTGAGGTAGTAAACACTGAAGCTTTCTTT
CDR3aa: CASSEVVNTEAFF
d_gene: NA
len: 13
j_gene: TRBJ1-1
v_gene: TRBV5-1
abundance: NA

CDR3nt: TGTGCCAGCAGTGTAGCCTGGGACATCGTCTACACCTTC
CDR3aa: CASSVAWDIVYTF
d_gene: NA
len: 13
j_gene: TRBJ1-2
v_gene: TRBV2
abundance: NA

CDR3nt: TGTGCCAGCAGCCCCCGACAGGGCCATCGTCCGGAAGCTTTCTTT
CDR3aa: CASSPRQGHRPEAFF
d_gene: TRBD1
len: 15
j_gene: TRBJ1-1
v_gene: TRBV28
abundance: once

CDR3nt: TGTGCCAGCAGCTCCGGGGACAGGGGAATCTACAATGAGCAGTTCTTC
CDR3aa: CASSSGDRGIYNEQFF
d_gene: TRBD1
len: 16
j_gene: TRBJ2-1
v_gene: TRBV7-2
abundance: NA

CDR3nt: TGTGCCAGCAGCTTACAACAGGGCCAAGAGACCCAGTACTTC
CDR3aa: CASSLQQGQETQYF
d_gene: NA
len: 14
j_gene: TRBJ2-5
v_gene: TRBV7-9
abundance: NA

CDR3nt: TGTGCCAGCAGTTACCGACAGGGTCCGGAGACCCAGTACTTC
CDR3aa: CASSYRQGPETQYF
d_gene: TRBD1
len: 14
j_gene: TRBJ2-5
v_gene: TRBV6-2/TRBV6-3
abundance: NA

CDR3nt: TGTGCCATCGGCAGCCGGGAGTTTCGATATGGCTACACCTTC
CDR3aa: CAIGSREFRYGYTF
d_gene: NA
len: 14
j_gene: TRBJ1-2
v_gene: TRBV10-3
abundance: few

CDR3nt: TGTGCCAGCAGCCGTCGACAGGGTTTTAATTCACCCCTCCACTTT
CDR3aa: CASSRRQGFNSPLHF
d_gene: TRBD1
len: 15
j_gene: TRBJ1-6
v_gene: TRBV14
abundance: NA

CDR3nt: TGTGCCAGCAGCCCCGACAGGGGAAACACTGAAGCTTTCTTT
CDR3aa: CASSPDRGNTEAFF
d_gene: TRBD1
len: 14
j_gene: TRBJ1-1
v_gene: TRBV7-3
abundance: NA

CDR3nt: TGTGCCATCAAACCTGGACAGGGCACCGATTTTAACTATGGCTACACCTTC
CDR3aa: CAIKPGQGTDFNYGYTF
d_gene: TRBD1
len: 17
j_gene: TRBJ1-2
v_gene: TRBV10-3
abundance: few

CDR3nt: TGTGCCAGCAGCTTAAATGTCGTCAATGAGCAGTTCTTC
CDR3aa: CASSLNVVNEQFF
d_gene: NA
len: 13
j_gene: TRBJ2-1
v_gene: TRBV7-3
abundance: NA

CDR3nt: TGTGCCAGCAGCGCCCGGGACAGAAACAATTCACCCCTCCACTTT
CDR3aa: CASSARDRNNSPLHF
d_gene: TRBD1
len: 15
j_gene: TRBJ1-6
v_gene: TRBV7-2
abundance: few

CDR3nt: TGCAGTGCTAGCATCAGTGAAAAACTGTTTTTT
CDR3aa: CSASISEKLFF
d_gene: NA
len: 11
j_gene: TRBJ1-4
v_gene: TRBV20-1
abundance: NA

CDR3nt: TGTGCCAGCAGCCCACTAGCGCGCGCCGGGGAGCTGTTTTTT
CDR3aa: CASSPLARAGELFF
d_gene: TRBD2
len: 14
j_gene: TRBJ2-2
v_gene: TRBV3-1/TRBV3-2
abundance: NA

CDR3nt: TGTGCCAGCTCACCCGACAGGGTTTCAGATACGCAGTATTTT
CDR3aa: CASSPDRVSDTQYF
d_gene: TRBD1
len: 14
j_gene: TRBJ2-3
v_gene: TRBV18
abundance: NA

CDR3nt: TGTGCCAGCAGCAAGGGACTAGCGGCCACGAACACCGGGGAGCTGTTTTTT
CDR3aa: CASSKGLAATNTGELFF
d_gene: TRBD2
len: 17
j_gene: TRBJ2-2
v_gene: TRBV9
abundance: NA

CDR3nt: TGTGCCAGCAGTTACGACGCGGGGGGGCAGGGAGGCGAGCAGTACTTC
CDR3aa: CASSYDAGGQGGEQYF
d_gene: TRBD2
len: 16
j_gene: TRBJ2-7
v_gene: TRBV6-5
abundance: NA